What follows is one T cell receptor beta chain and its context. Time point here: pretreatment peripheral blood. These data belong to a study of PD-L1 blockade in urothelial cancer. For the study at large: The median T cell count in blood samples was 141,255.

This CDR3 region has 15 residues. Germline-derived CDR1 and CDR2 are SGHNT and YYREEE (reference sequence). V dropped 4 bases and J dropped 2 bases, with 16 bases sitting between them. TCRdb keeps only in-frame clones here, not all; method: immunoSEQ multiplex PCR. The sample holds 70,000 or so clones, approximately 87% seen once. This TCR was recovered from a man in his sixties or seventies with urothelial cancer. This chain joins TRBV5-4 and TRBJ2-7; a possible D gene is TRBD2 (7 bases). The material was PBMCs, obtained around atezolizumab (anti-PD-L1) treatment. The chain's CDR3 is CASSPGGALPYEQYF. The CDR3 nucleotides read TGTGCCAGCAGCCCGGGGGGCGCCCTCCCCTACGAGCAGTACTTC.